The present T cell receptor (beta chain) was sequenced within a study of T cell responses to AZD1222 COVID-19 vaccine. The germline V gene encodes CDR1 SGHNT and CDR2 YYREEE (reference sequence). The CDR3 has 13 residues. The V gene end was trimmed by 3 bases and the J gene end by 7 bases; junction bases not matched to a gene: 4. TCRdb's table, derived via immunoSEQ multiplex PCR, lists solely in-frame clones and lacks some. The repertoire holds over 150,000 clones, roughly 92% seen once, with about 1% in the top ten. The rearrangement links TRBV5-4 to TRBJ2-7; 10 bases are shared with TRBD1. The source of this sequence is an adult who received the AZD1222 COVID-19 vaccine. Specimen: peripheral blood, collected 28 days after the second AZD1222 dose. In DNA, the CDR3 is TGTGCCAGCAGCTGGGACAGGGGACGGGAGCAGTACTTC. Its protein is CASSWDRGREQYF.